The rows below give T cell receptor beta chains drawn from one sample of a study of cytomegalovirus exposure and HLA in healthy donors. The method was immunoSEQ multiplex PCR; TCRdb's version includes in-frame clones alone and lacks a portion of them. The sample lists roughly 200,000 clones; over 60% were seen once. The sequenced sample consisted of PBMCs. The receptors come from a woman younger than 45 in good health and CMV-seropositive. Both conserved end residues are part of each CDR3. The D gene is left open where the match is weak. Clone size is stated in some rows and not others, as once, few, many or a class when expanded.

clone_size,d_call,j_call,v_call,cdr3_nt,cdr3_aa
.,TRBD1,TRBJ2-1,TRBV7-2,TGTGCCAGCAGCTTAGTAGGTGTACAGGGGGCAGATGAGCAGTTCTTC,CASSLVGVQGADEQFF
few,TRBD1,TRBJ1-1,TRBV11-2,TGTGCCAGCAGCTCGGACAGGGGGCCGACTGAAGCTTTCTTT,CASSSDRGPTEAFF
once,.,TRBJ2-3,TRBV5-1,TGCGCCAGCAGCTTGGGAGGAAGCACAGATACGCAGTATTTT,CASSLGGSTDTQYF
.,.,TRBJ1-4,TRBV4-3,TGCGCCAGCAGCCAATACTCAGACAGTCAGTATAATGAAAAACTGTTTTTT,CASSQYSDSQYNEKLFF
.,TRBD2,TRBJ2-7,TRBV5-1,TGCGCCAGCAGCTTGTCGTGGACTAGCGGGGGAGTCTCCTACGAGCAGTACTTC,CASSLSWTSGGVSYEQYF
few,.,TRBJ2-1,TRBV4-1,TGCGCCAGCAGCCATGTAGCGGTCCTTTACAATGAGCAGTTCTTC,CASSHVAVLYNEQFF
.,TRBD1,TRBJ1-5,TRBV30,TGTGCCTGGAGTGTACAGTCAGGGGGCGTGGGTCGTAATCAGCCCCAGCATTTT,CAWSVQSGGVGRNQPQHF
few,.,TRBJ1-4,TRBV11-2,TGTGCCAGCAGCTTTCCCCGGGGGTTTCGGGAAAAACTGTTTTTT,CASSFPRGFREKLFF
once,TRBD1,TRBJ1-2,TRBV4-2,TGTGCCAGCAGCCAGACAGGGGAGAACTATGGCTACACCTTC,CASSQTGENYGYTF
.,TRBD1,TRBJ1-3,TRBV4-2,TGTGCCAGCAGCCAAGGACCGGACAGGGTAGGAGGAAACACCATATATTTT,CASSQGPDRVGGNTIYF
.,TRBD1,TRBJ1-3,TRBV30,TGTGCCTGGAGCCGAGGGACAGGCCTTGGAAACACCATATATTTT,CAWSRGTGLGNTIYF
once,TRBD1,TRBJ2-7,TRBV29-1,TGCAGCGTTGAAGCTTCCGGGACAGGGGGCTACGAGCAGTACTTC,CSVEASGTGGYEQYF
.,.,TRBJ1-3,TRBV7-2,TGTGCCAGCAGCCCCCGAAAGATCGGCTCTGGAAACACCATATATTTT,CASSPRKIGSGNTIYF
.,TRBD1,TRBJ1-2,TRBV7-9,TGTGCCAGCAGCCAGCGGGACAGGGGGCTCTATGGCTACACCTTC,CASSQRDRGLYGYTF
.,.,TRBJ2-5,TRBV13,TGTGCCAGCAGCTTCTTGGGGGGGCGAGAGACCCAGTACTTC,CASSFLGGRETQYF
.,.,TRBJ2-3,TRBV6-5,TGTGCCAGCAGTTACGACTCAGGGTTCGGCACAGATACGCAGTATTTT,CASSYDSGFGTDTQYF
once,TRBD2,TRBJ2-7,TRBV5-4,TGTGCCAGCAGCTCTCCGGGACTAGCGGCCTACGAGCAGTACTTC,CASSSPGLAAYEQYF
.,TRBD1,TRBJ1-6,TRBV18,TGTGCCAGCTCACTTAAGACAGGGGTGGATTCACCCCTCCACTTT,CASSLKTGVDSPLHF
.,TRBD1,TRBJ2-5,TRBV2,TGTGCCAGCAGTGCACAGGGGGCCGGGGGGAAAGAGACCCAGTACTTC,CASSAQGAGGKETQYF
.,.,TRBJ2-4,TRBV5-1,TGCGCCAGCAGCTTGGCGGGCGGGCAAGCCAAAAACATTCAGTACTTC,CASSLAGGQAKNIQYF
.,TRBD1,TRBJ2-5,TRBV27,TGTGCCAGCAGAAATTCGCGACAGGGGGCAACCCAGTACTTC,CASRNSRQGATQYF
.,.,TRBJ1-1,TRBV6-1,TGTGCCAGCAGCGATCAGGCCACCACTGAAGCTTTCTTT,CASSDQATTEAFF
.,.,TRBJ2-7,TRBV4-3,TGCGCCAGCAGCCAAGGGCAGGGTTCGTACGAGCAGTACTTC,CASSQGQGSYEQYF
.,.,TRBJ1-2,TRBV5-4,TGTGCCAGCAGCTTGGCCGACAACGGCTACACCTTC,CASSLADNGYTF
few,.,TRBJ2-7,TRBV6-1,TGTGCCAGCAGTGAAAATGGGTCGGGATACGAGCAGTACTTC,CASSENGSGYEQYF
.,.,TRBJ2-5,TRBV9,TGTGCCAGCAGCGTAGGTTGGCAGCAAGAGACCCAGTACTTC,CASSVGWQQETQYF
.,.,TRBJ2-7,TRBV27,TGTGCCAGCAGTCCCCTTTGGACAGACAGGTACGAGCAGTACTTC,CASSPLWTDRYEQYF
.,.,TRBJ2-1,TRBV5-4,TGTGCCAGCAGCTTGGGTTCCCAGTCCTACAATGAGCAGTTCTTC,CASSLGSQSYNEQFF
.,TRBD2,TRBJ2-7,TRBV7-9,TGTGCCAGCAGCCGGGGACTAGCGGGGAACACCTACGAGCAGTACTTC,CASSRGLAGNTYEQYF